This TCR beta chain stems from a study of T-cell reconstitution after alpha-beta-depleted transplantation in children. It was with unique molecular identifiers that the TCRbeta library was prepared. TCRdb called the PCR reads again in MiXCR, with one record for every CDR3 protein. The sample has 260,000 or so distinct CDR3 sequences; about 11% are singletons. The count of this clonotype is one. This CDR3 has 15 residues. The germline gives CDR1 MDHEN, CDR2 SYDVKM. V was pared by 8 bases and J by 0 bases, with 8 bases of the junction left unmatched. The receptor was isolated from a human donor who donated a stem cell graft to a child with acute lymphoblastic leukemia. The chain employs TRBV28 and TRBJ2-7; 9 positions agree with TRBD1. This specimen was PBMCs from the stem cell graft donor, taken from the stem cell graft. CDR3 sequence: CASESGTGSSYEQYF. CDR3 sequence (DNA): TGTGCCAGCGAGTCCGGGACAGGGAGCTCCTACGAGCAGTACTTC.